The T cell receptor beta chain under discussion was sequenced for a study of siplizumab effects on memory and regulatory T cells. Study conclusions and caveats: Siplizumab cultures yielded proliferating Tregs whose suppressive function was not confirmed. Apparently more diverse than memory cells, naive T cells also seemed major alloresponse contributors.

Each sample yielded roughly 100,000 assayed TCR templates. Here immunoSEQ multiplex PCR was the method, and the copy in TCRdb shows in-frame clones only, minus some. The sample consists of 90,000 to 130,000 clones, about nine tenths of them appearing once. Looked up from germline, CDR1 is MRHNA and CDR2 is SNTAGT. With V trimmed by 0 bases and J by 7 bases, 8 bases remained unmatched. The CDR3 length is 17 residues. With respect to this clone: Its target is not known.

The TCR originated in a human donor in good health. Sequencing was carried out using CD4+ T cells sorted from blood. V gene TRBV6-4 combines with J gene TRBJ1-5, with 11 bases aligning to TRBD1. CDR3 in DNA: TGTGCCAGCAGTGACTCTAAGAGGACAGGGGGCAGGCAGCCCCAGCATTTT. Protein sequence: CASSDSKRTGGRQPQHF.